These 18 T cell receptor beta chains were all obtained from the same sample, sequenced in a study of cytomegalovirus exposure and HLA in healthy donors. Primers for the PCR totalled 60 Vbeta and 13 Jbeta. Profiled with immunoSEQ multiplex PCR; TCRdb holds only in-frame clones, not every one. The table shows approximately 88,000 clones, with approximately 71% occurring only once. Sequencing input: PBMCs. The receptor source for this set is a man aged 25 to 40 in good health and CMV-seronegative.

This clone was seen once. At one boundary the junction diverges from the germline segment, which might be a read error. The chain couples TRBV2 to TRBJ2-1, with TRBD2 as a possible D gene (6 bases). The CDR3 has 16 residues. Germline V gene lookup returns CDR1 SNHLY and CDR2 FYNNEI. Here the CDR3 reads CASSQAGRRDGSEQFF. DNA for the CDR3: TGTGCCAGCAGTCAAGCTGGTAGGCGGGATGGTAGTGAGCAGTTCTTC.

This clone showed up just once. The chain couples TRBV11-2 to TRBJ2-1; 10 bases fit TRBD2. CDR1 is SGHAT, CDR2 FQNNGV, per germline. This CDR3 is 17 amino acids long. Trimming took 5 bases from V and 6 from J; bases not matched to a gene: 13. Written as DNA, the CDR3 is TGTGCCAGCAGCCCCTGGGCTAGCGGGAGTGTCGGCAATGAGCAGTTCTTC. Protein sequence: CASSPWASGSVGNEQFF.

This clone has only a few counts. V gene TRBV15 combines with J gene TRBJ2-5; the match to TRBD2 covers 7 bases. V lost 0 bases and J lost 5; bases outside the gene matches: 6. From germline, CDR1 is LNHNV and CDR2 YYDKDF (reference sequence). This CDR3 region has 15 residues. In nucleotides, the CDR3 is TGTGCCACCAGCAGAGATCGCGGGGAGGGCGAGACCCAGTACTTC. This translates into CATSRDRGEGETQYF.

The chain couples TRBV19 to TRBJ1-2, with D tentatively TRBD1 (5 bases). Trimming left V 6 bases short and J 5 bases short, with 10 bases between. CDR1 is LNHDA and CDR2 is SQIVND in the germline V gene (reference sequence). The CDR3 runs 12 residues. DNA for the CDR3: TGTGCCAGTAGCTCCAGGGCGTATGGCTACACCTTC. Protein: CASSSRAYGYTF.

The chain is built from TRBV15 and TRBJ2-2; 7 bases agree with TRBD2. This CDR3 region has 19 residues. J lost 7 bases, V lost 5 bases, and 22 bases had no gene match. Germline CDR1 and CDR2: LNHNV and YYDKDF (reference sequence). CDR3 residues: CATSGGLLFGTTAGGELFF. The CDR3 region has the DNA TGTGCCACCAGCGGGGGACTATTGTTTGGGACGACGGCGGGCGGGGAGCTGTTTTTT.

There are a few counts of this clone. The chain combines TRBV7-7 with TRBJ2-3; 7 bases are shared with TRBD2. Germline V lookup: CDR1 SSHAT, CDR2 FNYEAQ (reference sequence). The CDR3 is 16 amino acids. V was pared by 2 bases and J by 2 bases, with 7 bases of the junction left unmatched. The CDR3 spells CASSLIRRGNTDTQYF. The CDR3 DNA follows: TGTGCCAGCAGCTTAATAAGGCGGGGGAACACAGATACGCAGTATTTT.

V usage is TRBV4-1 and J usage is TRBJ1-4, with D maybe TRBD1 (5 bases). The germline V gene encodes CDR1 MGHRA and CDR2 YSYEKL. The V end lost 1 base, the J end lost 0 bases, and 15 bases lay between the germline ends. This CDR3 spans 18 amino acids. The CDR3 DNA reads as TGCGCCAGCAGCCAAGGGCCAGGGATGGAGACAACTAATGAAAAACTGTTTTTT. Its protein is CASSQGPGMETTNEKLFF.

The gene calls are TRBV7-9 and TRBJ2-7; no definite D call. CDR3 length: 17 residues. Between the trimmed V and J ends, which lost 1 base and 0 bases, there was a span of 16 bases. Germline CDR1 and CDR2: SEHNR and FQNEAQ (reference sequence). CDR3: CASSLGGSRILSYEQYF. The CDR3 DNA is TGTGCCAGCAGCTTAGGTGGTTCTCGCATACTCTCCTACGAGCAGTACTTC.

V and J are TRBV6-5 and TRBJ1-6; D remains ambiguous. The germline gives CDR1 MNHEY, CDR2 SVGAGI. The CDR3 sequence is 14 residues long. V dropped 6 bases and J dropped 9 bases, with 15 bases sitting between them. CDR3: CASRGSRDTSPLHF. CDR3 sequence (DNA): TGTGCCAGCAGAGGTAGCCGGGATACTTCACCCCTCCACTTT.

CDR3 sequence (DNA): TGTGCCAGCTCTCTCTACTCGACAGGCCAAGAGACCCAGTACTTC. This codes for CASSLYSTGQETQYF. The rearrangement uses TRBV18 and TRBJ2-5; possible D gene TRBD1, 6 bases. Germline V gene sequence: CDR1 KGHSH, CDR2 LQKENI. The length of the CDR3 is 15 residues. V was cut by 6 bases and J by 1 base, with 15 bases left in between. Combining the CDR3 with reference TRBV18 and TRBJ2-5 gives the whole variable domain NAGVMQNPRHLVRRRGQEARLRCSPMKGHSHVYWYRQLPEEGLKFMVYLQKENIIDESGMPKERFSAEFPKEGPSILRIQQVVRGDSAAYFCASSLYSTGQETQYFGPGTRLLVL.

This rearrangement joins TRBV27 to TRBJ2-1, with 10 bases lining up with TRBD2. Germline CDR1 MNHEY, CDR2 SMNVEV (reference sequence). The trim removed 6 bases at V and 4 bases at J, leaving 6 bases unmatched. The CDR3 extends over 15 amino acids. The chain's CDR3 is CASRQAGGPYNEQFF. As DNA, the CDR3 is TGTGCCAGCAGACAAGCGGGAGGGCCTTACAATGAGCAGTTCTTC.

The chain combines TRBV9 with TRBJ1-2; the D gene is possibly TRBD1 (5 bases). The CDR3 contains 17 residues. In germline, CDR1 is SGDLS, CDR2 YYNGEE. V was pared by 3 bases and J by 4 bases, with 22 bases between. The DNA for the CDR3 is TGTGCCAGCAGCGGGGGCCCTTCGGAGCGGAGGGGCTATGGCTACACCTTC. This codes for CASSGGPSERRGYGYTF.

As DNA, the CDR3 is TGCGCCAGCAGCCAAGAGGCGACAGGGTGGGGAAACACCATATATTTT. It encodes CASSQEATGWGNTIYF. This sequence joins TRBV4-1 and TRBJ1-3; 7 nucleotides agree with TRBD1. The J segment lost 4 bases and the V segment lost 0 bases, leaving 6 bases of the junction unmatched. The CDR3 is 16 amino acids. Germline V gives CDR1 MGHRA, CDR2 YSYEKL.

V is TRBV11-3 and J is TRBJ2-1; 8 nucleotides match TRBD2. With V trimmed by 4 bases and J by 0 bases, 11 bases remained unmatched. CDR3 length: 18 amino acids. Germline-derived CDR1 and CDR2 are SGHNT and YENEEA. The CDR3 DNA follows: TGTGCCAGCAGCTCTTCCCGGACTAGCACTAGCTCCTACAATGAGCAGTTCTTC. It translates to CASSSSRTSTSSYNEQFF.

V is TRBV27 and J is TRBJ1-1, with a weak D call TRBD1 (5 bases). This CDR3 has 13 residues. In germline, CDR1 is MNHEY, CDR2 SMNVEV (reference sequence). V was cut by 8 bases and J by 5 bases, with 15 bases left in between. The CDR3 DNA follows: TGTGCCAGCCAATCGCGGGGGATGACTGAAGCTTTCTTT. Its protein product is CASQSRGMTEAFF.

This clone has ten or more counts. The rearrangement joins TRBV6-5 to TRBJ2-7, with 8 bases aligning to TRBD2. CDR3 length equals 14 residues. CDR1 and CDR2 from the germline V gene are MNHEY and SVGAGI. V was pared by 0 bases and J by 2 bases, with 0 bases of the junction left unmatched. This chain's CDR3 is CASSYSTSAYEQYF. DNA of the CDR3: TGTGCCAGCAGTTACTCGACTAGCGCCTACGAGCAGTACTTC.

This rearrangement joins TRBV2 to TRBJ1-6; D remains unclear. The CDR3 runs 12 residues. Trimming cost V 6 bases and J 7 bases, with 7 bases left between them. From germline, CDR1 is SNHLY and CDR2 FYNNEI. CDR3 in amino acids: CASSDWNSPLHF. The CDR3 DNA is TGTGCCAGCAGCGACTGGAATTCACCCCTCCACTTT.

The chain couples TRBV9 to TRBJ2-7; weak D call: TRBD1 (7 bases). The CDR3 has 14 residues. Trimming removed 3 bases at V and 2 bases at J, with 12 bases between. Germline V CDR1 and CDR2: SGDLS, YYNGEE. CDR3 in amino acids: CASSGGTVAYEQYF. The CDR3 coding sequence is TGTGCCAGCAGCGGCGGGACAGTTGCCTACGAGCAGTACTTC. The whole variable domain, remainder taken from reference TRBV9 and TRBJ2-7, is DSGVTQTPKHLITATGQRVTLRCSPRSGDLSVYWYQQSLDQGLQFLIQYYNGEERAKGNILERFSAQQFPDLHSELNLSSLELGDSALYFCASSGGTVAYEQYFGPGTRLTVT.